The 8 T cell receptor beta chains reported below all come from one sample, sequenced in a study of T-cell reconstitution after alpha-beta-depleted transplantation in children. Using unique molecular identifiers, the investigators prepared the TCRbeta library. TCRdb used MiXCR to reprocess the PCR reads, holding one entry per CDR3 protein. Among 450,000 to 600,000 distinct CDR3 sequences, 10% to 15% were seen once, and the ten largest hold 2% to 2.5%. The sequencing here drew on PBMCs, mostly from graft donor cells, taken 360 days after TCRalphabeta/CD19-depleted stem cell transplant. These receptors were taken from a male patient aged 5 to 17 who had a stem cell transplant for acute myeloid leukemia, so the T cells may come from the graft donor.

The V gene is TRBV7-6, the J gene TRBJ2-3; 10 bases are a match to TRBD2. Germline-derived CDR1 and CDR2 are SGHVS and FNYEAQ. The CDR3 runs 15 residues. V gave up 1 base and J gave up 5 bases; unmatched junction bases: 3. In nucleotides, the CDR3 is TGTGCCAGCAGCTTAGAGGGACTAGCGTTAGATACGCAGTATTTT. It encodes CASSLEGLALDTQYF.

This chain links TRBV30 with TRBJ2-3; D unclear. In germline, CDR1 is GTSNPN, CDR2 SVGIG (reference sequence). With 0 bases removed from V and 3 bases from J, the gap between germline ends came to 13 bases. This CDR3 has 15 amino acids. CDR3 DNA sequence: TGTGCCTGGAGTGTTCGCAGCCCAAGAACAGATACGCAGTATTTT. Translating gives CAWSVRSPRTDTQYF.

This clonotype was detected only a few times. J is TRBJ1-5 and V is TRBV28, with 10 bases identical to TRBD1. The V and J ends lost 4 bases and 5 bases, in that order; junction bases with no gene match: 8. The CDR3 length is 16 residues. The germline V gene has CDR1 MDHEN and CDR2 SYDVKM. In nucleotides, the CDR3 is TGTGCCAGCAGTTCCCGGACAGGGGGAGTGCATCAGCCCCAGCATTTT. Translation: CASSSRTGGVHQPQHF.

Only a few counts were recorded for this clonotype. The chain's CDR3 is CASSLNPGGFNEQFF. In nucleotides, the CDR3 is TGTGCCAGCAGCTTAAATCCTGGGGGGTTCAATGAGCAGTTCTTC. J is TRBJ2-1 and V is TRBV7-3; D is possibly TRBD2 (6 bases). The CDR3 is 15 amino acids. V lost 1 base to trimming and J lost 6 bases, with 13 bases between them. Germline V gene data show CDR1 as SGHTA and CDR2 as FQGTGA.

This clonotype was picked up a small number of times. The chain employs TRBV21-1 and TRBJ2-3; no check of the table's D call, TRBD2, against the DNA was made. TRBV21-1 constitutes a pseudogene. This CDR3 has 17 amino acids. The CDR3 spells CASSQPPGGRSTDTQYF. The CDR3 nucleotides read TGTGCCAGCAGCCAACCCCCCGGCGGGAGGAGCACAGATACGCAGTATTTT.

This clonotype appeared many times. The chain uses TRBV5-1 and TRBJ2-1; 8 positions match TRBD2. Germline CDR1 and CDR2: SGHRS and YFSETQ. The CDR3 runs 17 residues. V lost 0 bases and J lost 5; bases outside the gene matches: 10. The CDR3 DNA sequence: TGCGCCAGCAGCTTGGGGACGGGAGGGCCCCCAAACAATGAGCAGTTCTTC. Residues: CASSLGTGGPPNNEQFF.

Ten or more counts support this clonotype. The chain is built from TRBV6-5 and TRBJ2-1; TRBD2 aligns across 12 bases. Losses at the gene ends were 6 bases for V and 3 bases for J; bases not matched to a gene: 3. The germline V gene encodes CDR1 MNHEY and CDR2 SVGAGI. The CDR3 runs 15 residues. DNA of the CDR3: TGTGCCAGCAGGTTACTAGCGGGAGGCTACAATGAGCAGTTCTTC. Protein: CASRLLAGGYNEQFF.

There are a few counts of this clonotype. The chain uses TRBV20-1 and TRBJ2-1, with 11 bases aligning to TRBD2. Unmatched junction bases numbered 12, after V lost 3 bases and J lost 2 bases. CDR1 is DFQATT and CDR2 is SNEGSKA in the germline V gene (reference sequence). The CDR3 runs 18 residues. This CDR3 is CSARKETILAGAYNEQFF. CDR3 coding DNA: TGCAGTGCTAGGAAGGAAACCATACTAGCGGGAGCCTACAATGAGCAGTTCTTC.